The 13 T cell receptor beta chains listed next were all sequenced from one sample in a study of CD8 T cells in Susac syndrome. cDNA came from about 0.5 to 1 ug RNA primed by random hexamers. MiXCR was run by TCRdb on the immunoSEQ multiplex PCR reads, yielding one entry per CDR3 protein. The sample lists approximately 260,000 distinct CDR3 sequences, less than 96% seen once, with approximately 0.1% in the top ten. Input material: CD4+ T cells from PBMCs. The receptors stem from a human donor with Susac syndrome.

V is TRBV5-1 and J is TRBJ1-1; no reliable D call. V lost 5 bases and J 1 base, leaving 15 bases between the germline ends. CDR3 length equals 15 residues. Germline V CDR1 and CDR2: SGHRS, YFSETQ. The DNA of the CDR3 is TGCGCCAGCAGGGTTCCTCTGGGTTCGAACACTGAAGCTTTCTTT. Encoded protein: CASRVPLGSNTEAFF.

This chain uses TRBV18 with TRBJ2-3; 8 nucleotides match TRBD1. V lost 0 bases to trimming and J lost 3 bases; unmatched junction nucleotides: 5. CDR3 length equals 16 residues. The V gene's germline CDR1 is KGHSH and CDR2 LQKENI. CDR3 sequence reads: CASSPPGQGATDTQYF. Written as DNA, the CDR3 is TGTGCCAGCTCACCACCGGGGCAGGGGGCGACAGATACGCAGTATTTT.

The gene calls are TRBV25-1 and TRBJ2-5; the D gene is possibly TRBD2 (6 bases). V was clipped by 2 bases and J by 5 bases, with 12 bases between them. Germline loops: CDR1 MGHDK, CDR2 SYGVNS. The CDR3 is made up of 14 amino acids. The CDR3 sequence is CASSEMRDTETQYF. The CDR3 coding sequence is TGTGCCAGCAGTGAAATGCGGGATACGGAGACCCAGTACTTC.

This sequence joins TRBV25-1 and TRBJ2-7, with D unclear. There are 14 residues in the CDR3. The V end lost 1 base, the J end lost 2 bases, and 9 bases lay between the germline ends. Germline V lookup: CDR1 MGHDK, CDR2 SYGVNS. The CDR3 DNA is TGTGCCAGCAGTGAATCGGGCTTAGCCTACGAGCAGTACTTC. It specifies CASSESGLAYEQYF.

The rearrangement joins TRBV7-9 to TRBJ1-3; D is uncertain. The germline gives CDR1 SEHNR, CDR2 FQNEAQ (reference sequence). The CDR3 sequence is 15 residues long. V was trimmed by 3 bases and J by 0 bases, leaving 9 bases between them. CDR3 sequence reads: CASSFAKSSGNTIYF. CDR3 DNA sequence: TGTGCCAGCAGCTTCGCCAAATCCTCTGGAAACACCATATATTTT.

The V gene is TRBV20-1, the J gene TRBJ2-7, with D possibly matching TRBD1 (5 bases). Germline assignment: CDR1 DFQATT and CDR2 SNEGSKA (reference sequence). The CDR3 length is 12 residues. Trimming stripped 3 bases from V and 4 bases from J, with 10 bases between. DNA for the CDR3: TGCAGTGCTAGTTGGCAGGGATACGAGCAGTACTTC. Translating it yields CSASWQGYEQYF.

The V call is TRBV2, the J call TRBJ1-2, with TRBD1 matching over 9 bases. V shed 5 bases, J shed 4 bases, and the junction held 8 bases outside the gene matches. Germline-derived CDR1 and CDR2 are SNHLY and FYNNEI. There are 15 residues in the CDR3. The CDR3 bases are TGTGCCAGCAGTCGAGACAGGGGGGACATCTATGGCTACACCTTC. Translated: CASSRDRGDIYGYTF.

The V call is TRBV15, the J call TRBJ1-2, with D unclear. The CDR3 is made up of 16 amino acids. Per germline, CDR1 LNHNV and CDR2 YYDKDF (reference sequence). V dropped 1 base and J dropped 0 bases, with 12 bases sitting between them. DNA of the CDR3: TGTGCCACCAGCAGAGTGAAGGGAAAAGCTAACTATGGCTACACCTTC. It translates to CATSRVKGKANYGYTF.

The chain couples TRBV12-3 or TRBV12-4 to TRBJ2-2; TRBD2 aligns across 7 bases. The V segment lost 7 bases and the J segment 4 bases; nucleotides outside the gene matches: 9. CDR3 size: 15 residues. CDR3 nucleotide sequence: TGTGCCAGCAAACGTAGGGAGGGCGTCACCGGGGAGCTGTTTTTT. Its translation: CASKRREGVTGELFF.

The chain combines TRBV6-1 with TRBJ1-1; unclear D gene. V lost 6 bases, J lost 5 bases, and 16 bases lay in between. This CDR3 spans 14 amino acids. Germline-derived CDR1 and CDR2 are MNHNS and SASEGT. The CDR3 region has the DNA TGTGCCAGCAGATTGACCACGGGCGGGACTGAAGCTTTCTTT. Amino acid sequence: CASRLTTGGTEAFF.

The chain uses TRBV24-1 and TRBJ2-5; D unclear. This CDR3 has 11 amino acids. In germline, CDR1 is KGHDR, CDR2 SFDVKD. V lost 4 bases, J lost 5 bases, and 4 bases lay in between. The CDR3 reads CATSEAETQYF. The CDR3 coding sequence is TGTGCCACCAGTGAGGCTGAGACCCAGTACTTC.

The V and J genes are TRBV3-1 and TRBJ2-7; D gene ambiguous. V shed 4 bases and J shed 1 base, with 17 bases lying between them. Germline V gene data show CDR1 as LGHDT and CDR2 as YNNKEL (reference sequence). This CDR3 is built from 16 residues. For the CDR3, the DNA is TGTGCCAGCAGCCCAGGCGTGTTAGATCGGTCCTACGAGCAGTACTTC. Residues: CASSPGVLDRSYEQYF.

The genes are TRBV2 and TRBJ2-2; D call uncertain. This CDR3 comprises 11 residues. Germline V lookup: CDR1 SNHLY, CDR2 FYNNEI. The V end was cut by 9 bases, the J end by 3 bases, with 5 bases between. The CDR3 sequence: CASAYTGELFF. The CDR3, as DNA: TGTGCCAGTGCATACACCGGGGAGCTGTTTTTT.